The present entry profiles one TCR beta chain with its context. The germline V gene has CDR1 SGHNT and CDR2 YYREEE (reference sequence). With 0 bases removed from V and 12 bases from J, the gap between germline ends came to 14 bases. This CDR3 region has 13 residues. The entry originates in a study of tumor and adjacent non-tumor tissue in lung cancer. Three rounds of nested PCR, following a modified ARM-PCR protocol, produced the TCRbeta library. TCRdb used MiXCR to reprocess the multiplex PCR reads, holding one entry per CDR3 protein. The table has some 84,000 distinct CDR3 sequences, roughly 62% seen once. This sample's RNA came from whole unsorted tissue.

Material for sequencing was lung tumor tissue. The rearrangement links TRBV5-4 to TRBJ2-3; D remains unclear. The TCR comes from a man between 65 and 80 years old with non-small cell lung cancer. The CDR3 sequence is CASSLARTDIQYF. In DNA, the CDR3 is TGTGCCAGCAGCTTGGCTCGCACAGATATACAGTATTTT.